This record looks at one TCR beta chain sequence and its context. The sample originates from a study of blood T cells in healthy people across ages. Study at large: The template switching approach captured approximately one barcoded beta molecule for every two T cells.

V shed 1 base, J shed 9 bases, and the junction held 9 bases outside the gene matches. Germline V gives CDR1 SGHDN, CDR2 FVKESK. The CDR3 runs 15 residues. Donors were healthy Caucasian individuals from Russia aged roughly 6 to 100. Each sample gave at least 7 million isolated PBMCs. Combining a sample-barcoded 5' primer with a J-beta primer mix, a second PCR ran for about 7 to 11 cycles. MiXCR, run by TCRdb on the 5' RACE reads, gives a single entry per CDR3 protein. Of 850,000 to 1,300,000 distinct CDR3 sequences in the sample, 40% to 55% were seen once. Sequencing was carried out using blood. The chain has TRBV14 and TRBJ2-1, with TRBD2 matching 7 bases. This clonotype was obtained from a woman in her fifties or sixties in good health. CDR3 loop: CASSQVTGGGGEQFF. The CDR3, as DNA: TGTGCCAGCAGCCAAGTGACTGGGGGGGGTGGTGAGCAGTTCTTC. The entire variable domain, with the rest obtained from reference TRBV14 and TRBJ2-1, is as follows: EAGVTQFPSHSVIEKGQTVTLRCDPISGHDNLYWYRRVMGKEIKFLLHFVKESKQDESGMPNNRFLAERTGGTYSTLKVQPAELEDSGVYFCASSQVTGGGGEQFFGPGTRLTVL.